These T cell receptor beta chains were read from a single sample in a study of low-dose radiotherapy and immunotherapy resistance in tumors. TCRdb processed the reads anew with MiXCR; each CDR3 protein has one entry. The sample consists of some 100,000 distinct CDR3 sequences, under 25% of them appearing once. The specimen comprised PBMCs, sampled after low-dose radiotherapy plus immunotherapy. The receptors derive from a male donor with prostate cancer. The conserved cysteine and the conserved F or W are not part of the CDR3 here.

TRBV11-2	TRBJ2-7	14	ASSPRGTFSSYEQY
TRBV6-5	TRBJ1-2	12	ASSVQGANYGYT
TRBV3-1	TRBJ1-2	12	ASSRGGGPSGYT
TRBV12-3/TRBV12-4	TRBJ2-2	12	ASSYGTNTGELF
TRBV27	TRBJ2-1	10	ASSPPLGEQF
TRBV5-1	TRBJ2-3	15	ASSLRRLLTYTDTQY
TRBV2	TRBJ1-1	12	ASKSRTDHTEAF
TRBV6-5	TRBJ2-1	13	ASTEGGSSYNEQF
TRBV7-6	TRBJ1-6	10	ASSLGESPLH
TRBV5-1	TRBJ2-5	16	ASSLTPGSGGGKETQY
TRBV28	TRBJ2-7	12	ASSLLGTGYEQY
TRBV3-1	TRBJ2-1	14	ASSQAKGRAYNEQF
TRBV2	TRBJ2-1	15	ASSEPDSGGPYNEQF
TRBV28	TRBJ2-7	13	ASSLGLAQSYEQY
TRBV28	TRBJ2-7	12	ASSLPWSSYEQY
TRBV11-2	TRBJ2-1	14	ASSRPIGQTDNEQF
TRBV13	TRBJ2-1	11	ASTRVPADEQF
TRBV4-1	TRBJ2-2	14	ASTPGGGENTGELF
TRBV5-1	TRBJ1-1	11	ASSLASGTEAF
TRBV27	TRBJ1-6	15	ASSLPRKQGSNSPLH
TRBV4-2	TRBJ2-7	13	ASGPSGGWEGEQY
TRBV7-9	TRBJ2-1	9	ASRTGREQF
TRBV11-1	TRBJ2-5	12	ASTTGSMFQTQY
TRBV6-1	TRBJ1-5	12	ASRSGQSNQPQH
TRBV5-4	TRBJ2-3	13	ASSPTGHLTDTQY
TRBV9	TRBJ2-7	13	ASSVATQAAYEQY
TRBV20-1	TRBJ2-3	10	SGAGGFLAQY
TRBV20-1	TRBJ2-7	10	SAKRENYEQY
TRBV20-1	TRBJ2-1	14	SAKGMVAGGRNEQF
TRBV7-2	TRBJ2-3	12	ASSSETRLDTQY
TRBV5-3	TRBJ2-5	13	ASSLGAGAGETQY
TRBV29-1	TRBJ2-7	11	SVRDSSSYEQY
TRBV11-2	TRBJ1-5	13	ASSLGDGPLQPQH
TRBV6-2/TRBV6-3	TRBJ2-5	10	ASGTSGETQY
TRBV12-3/TRBV12-4	TRBJ2-2	11	ASSPGVTGELF
TRBV24-1	TRBJ2-5	13	ATSDPLDPAETQY
TRBV6-4	TRBJ1-1	13	ASIPRRWRYTEAF
TRBV4-2	TRBJ2-7	15	ASSQGGRLADPYEQY
TRBV5-1	TRBJ1-2	12	ASRPGTGTYGYT
TRBV4-1	TRBJ2-1	13	ASSEEGSAGDEQF
TRBV9	TRBJ2-2	12	ASSARAAPGELF
TRBV7-6	TRBJ2-5	15	ASSLVWLAGGQETQY
TRBV7-2	TRBJ2-3	13	ASSFSLAGTDTQY
TRBV10-2	TRBJ2-7	10	TSKTTGPEQY
TRBV30	TRBJ2-3	13	AWGRTGGPGDTQY
TRBV27	TRBJ1-1	11	ASSFGGVTEAF
TRBV6-6	TRBJ2-7	13	ASSFLTGRAYEQY
TRBV20-1	TRBJ2-1	13	SASDRGAFYNEQF
TRBV5-1	TRBJ1-1	13	ASSLALSGNTEAF
TRBV7-3	TRBJ2-2	13	ASSSRGGAIGELF